This T cell receptor (beta chain) appears in the sequencing data of a study of T-cell reconstitution after alpha-beta-depleted transplantation in children. Unique molecular identifiers were used in preparing the TCRbeta library. A single record per CDR3 protein comes from TCRdb applying MiXCR to the PCR reads. The data show a few hundred thousand distinct CDR3 sequences, roughly 21% seen once. The V and J ends lost 6 bases and 9 bases, in that order; junction bases with no gene match: 6. Germline CDR1 reads LGHDT; CDR2 reads YNNKEL (reference sequence). This CDR3 is built from 12 residues. This sequence was found in a human donor who donated a stem cell graft to a child with acute myeloid leukemia. This rearrangement joins TRBV3-1 to TRBJ2-7; TRBD2 matches at 9 bases. The specimen was PBMCs from the stem cell graft donor, collected from the stem cell graft. The CDR3 here is CASSPSGKSQYF. CDR3 coding DNA: TGTGCCAGCAGTCCTAGCGGGAAGTCGCAGTACTTC.